These 9 T cell receptor beta chains share one sample of origin, sequenced in a study of CD8+ T cells in alopecia areata. The sample's treatment: oral pan-JAK inhibitor, 5-10 mg twice daily. cDNA serving as the sequencing template came from extracted, reverse transcribed RNA. Some clones are missing from TCRdb's copy, which holds only in-frame ones; the method was immunoSEQ multiplex PCR. The data show roughly 210,000 clones, 43% seen once. This sample comprised CD4+ T cells sorted from blood, obtained at approximately week 36, from a patient treated with tofacitinib. These receptors originate from a human donor with alopecia areata.

The chain recombines TRBV30 with TRBJ1-2, with D perhaps TRBD1 (5 bases). This CDR3 region has 14 residues. V was trimmed by 0 bases and J by 8 bases, leaving 16 bases between them. Germline CDR1 and CDR2: GTSNPN and SVGIG (reference sequence). The CDR3 DNA is TGTGCCTGGAGTGTACAGTCGCCAGGGAAGGGCTACACCTTC. Residues: CAWSVQSPGKGYTF.

The sample holds one count of this clone. The chain uses TRBV30 and TRBJ1-1; D is possibly TRBD1 (5 bases). The CDR3 is 14 amino acids. The V gene's germline CDR1 is GTSNPN and CDR2 SVGIG (reference sequence). Trimming took 5 bases from V and 12 from J, leaving 25 bases between them. The CDR3 sequence is CAWDGLRGAGGTFF. The CDR3 DNA follows: TGTGCCTGGGACGGACTTAGAGGGGCCGGGGGAACTTTCTTT.

This clone was detected only a few times. This chain connects TRBV4-2 to TRBJ2-1, with 8 bases lining up with TRBD2. The germline CDR1 and CDR2 sequences are LGHNA and YNFKEQ. The V and J ends lost 1 base and 3 bases, in that order; junction bases with no gene match: 2. CDR3 length: 15 amino acids. CDR3 loop: CASSQAAGGYNEQFF. CDR3 DNA: TGTGCCAGCAGCCAAGCCGCGGGGGGCTACAATGAGCAGTTCTTC.

The chain carries TRBV9 and TRBJ2-1; a possible D gene is TRBD2 (6 bases). Looked up from germline, CDR1 is SGDLS and CDR2 is YYNGEE. Trimming removed 0 bases at V and 6 bases at J, with 16 bases between. The CDR3 runs to 16 residues. This CDR3 reads CASSVGILAGSNEQFF. CDR3 coding DNA: TGTGCCAGCAGCGTAGGAATACTAGCTGGGTCCAATGAGCAGTTCTTC.

V and J are TRBV4-2 and TRBJ2-7; 8 bases agree with TRBD2. V was pared by 0 bases and J by 0 bases, with 7 bases of the junction left unmatched. The CDR3 consists of 17 residues. Germline V CDR1 and CDR2: LGHNA, YNFKEQ. In DNA form, the CDR3 reads TGTGCCAGCAGCCAAGAGACGCTAGCGGGCAGCTCCTACGAGCAGTACTTC. Translation gives CASSQETLAGSSYEQYF.

The rearrangement joins TRBV19 to TRBJ2-5, with D uncertain. CDR3 length: 13 residues. Germline-derived CDR1 and CDR2 are LNHDA and SQIVND (reference sequence). V dropped 7 bases and J dropped 0 bases, with 9 bases sitting between them. The DNA for the CDR3 is TGTGCCAGTAAACCTCAGTACCAAGAGACCCAGTACTTC. It codes for CASKPQYQETQYF.

The CDR3 protein is CASSLLAGYTDTQYF. CDR3 DNA: TGCGCCAGCAGCTTACTAGCGGGCTACACAGATACGCAGTATTTT. This chain links TRBV5-1 with TRBJ2-3, with TRBD2 matching over 9 bases. This CDR3 contains 15 residues. The V gene end was trimmed by 2 bases and the J gene end by 2 bases; junction bases not matched to a gene: 3. Germline CDR1 and CDR2: SGHRS and YFSETQ.

This clone came up a few times. The rearrangement uses TRBV6-6 and TRBJ1-5, with D maybe TRBD1 (6 bases). Germline V gives CDR1 MNHNY, CDR2 SVGAGI (reference sequence). Trimming pared 5 bases from V and 1 base from J, leaving 12 bases between. This CDR3 is built from 15 residues. CDR3 residues: CASSPGGGSNQPQHF. In nucleotides, the CDR3 is TGTGCCAGCAGTCCGGGAGGGGGGAGCAATCAGCCCCAGCATTTT.

The genes are TRBV5-1 and TRBJ2-1; TRBD2 matches 10 bases. The CDR3 totals 14 residues. The ends lost 0 bases at V and 6 bases at J; junction bases unmatched: 0. CDR1 SGHRS and CDR2 YFSETQ come from the germline V gene. This CDR3 is CASSLVAGGNEQFF. Written as DNA, the CDR3 is TGCGCCAGCAGCTTGGTAGCGGGAGGCAATGAGCAGTTCTTC.